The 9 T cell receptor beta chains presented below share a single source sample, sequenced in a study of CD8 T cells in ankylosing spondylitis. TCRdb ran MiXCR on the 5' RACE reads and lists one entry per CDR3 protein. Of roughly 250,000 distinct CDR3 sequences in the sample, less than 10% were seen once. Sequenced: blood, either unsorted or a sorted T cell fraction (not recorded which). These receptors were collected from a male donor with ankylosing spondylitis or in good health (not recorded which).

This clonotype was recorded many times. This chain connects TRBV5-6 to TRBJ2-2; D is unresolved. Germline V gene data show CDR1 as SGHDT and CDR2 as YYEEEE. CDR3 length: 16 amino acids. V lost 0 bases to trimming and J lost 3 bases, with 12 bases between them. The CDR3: CASSLVTYLDTGELFF. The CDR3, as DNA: TGTGCCAGCAGCTTGGTAACCTACCTGGACACCGGGGAGCTGTTTTTT. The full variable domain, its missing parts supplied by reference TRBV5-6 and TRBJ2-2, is DAGVTQSPTHLIKTRGQQVTLRCSPKSGHDTVSWYQQALGQGPQFIFQYYEEEERQRGNFPDRFSGHQFPNYSSELNVNALLLGDSALYLCASSLVTYLDTGELFFGEGSRLTVL.

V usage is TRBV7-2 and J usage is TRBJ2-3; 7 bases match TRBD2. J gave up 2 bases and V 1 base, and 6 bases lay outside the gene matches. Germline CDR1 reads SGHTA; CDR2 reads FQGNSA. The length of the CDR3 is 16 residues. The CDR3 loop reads CASSLEIAGTTDTQYF. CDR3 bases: TGTGCCAGCAGCTTAGAAATAGCGGGTACCACAGATACGCAGTATTTT.

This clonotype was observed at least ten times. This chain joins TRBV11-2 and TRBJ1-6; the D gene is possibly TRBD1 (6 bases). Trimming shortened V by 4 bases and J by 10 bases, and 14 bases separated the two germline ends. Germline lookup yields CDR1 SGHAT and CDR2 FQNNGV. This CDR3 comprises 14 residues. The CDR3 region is CASSSQGLQSPLHF. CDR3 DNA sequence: TGTGCCAGCAGCTCTCAGGGGCTTCAATCACCCCTCCACTTT.

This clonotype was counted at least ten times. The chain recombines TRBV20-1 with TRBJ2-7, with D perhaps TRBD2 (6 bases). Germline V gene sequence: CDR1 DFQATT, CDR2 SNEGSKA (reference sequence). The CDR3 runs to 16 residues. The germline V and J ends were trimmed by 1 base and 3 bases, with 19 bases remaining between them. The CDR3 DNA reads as TGCAGTGCTAGAGTCGCCGGGATCCTCGGGGGCTACGAGCAGTACTTC. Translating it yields CSARVAGILGGYEQYF.

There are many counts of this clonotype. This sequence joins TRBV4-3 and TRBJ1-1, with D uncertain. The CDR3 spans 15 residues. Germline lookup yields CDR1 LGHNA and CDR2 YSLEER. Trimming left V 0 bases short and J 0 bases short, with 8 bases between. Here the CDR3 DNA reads TGCGCCAGCAGCCAAGATGCCGGGATGAACACTGAAGCTTTCTTT. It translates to CASSQDAGMNTEAFF.

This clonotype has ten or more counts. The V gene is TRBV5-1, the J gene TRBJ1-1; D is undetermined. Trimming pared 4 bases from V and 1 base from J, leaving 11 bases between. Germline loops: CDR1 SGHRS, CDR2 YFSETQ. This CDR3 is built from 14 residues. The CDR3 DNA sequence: TGCGCCAGCAGCCGGAGTTCCGGGAACACTGAAGCTTTCTTT. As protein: CASSRSSGNTEAFF.

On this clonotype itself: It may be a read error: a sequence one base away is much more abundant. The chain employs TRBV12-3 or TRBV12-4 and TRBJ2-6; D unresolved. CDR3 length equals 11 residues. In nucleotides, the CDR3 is TGTGCCAGCAAATGGGCCAACGCCCTGACTTTC. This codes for CASKWANALTF.

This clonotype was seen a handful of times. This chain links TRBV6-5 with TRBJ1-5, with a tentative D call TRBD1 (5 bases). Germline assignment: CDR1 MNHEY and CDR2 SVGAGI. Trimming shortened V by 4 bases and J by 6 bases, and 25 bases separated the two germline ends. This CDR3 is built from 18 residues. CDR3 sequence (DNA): TGTGCCAGCAGTTCCCGTCGCCCGGACACGTTAATTGGTCAGCCCCAGCATTTT. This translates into CASSSRRPDTLIGQPQHF.

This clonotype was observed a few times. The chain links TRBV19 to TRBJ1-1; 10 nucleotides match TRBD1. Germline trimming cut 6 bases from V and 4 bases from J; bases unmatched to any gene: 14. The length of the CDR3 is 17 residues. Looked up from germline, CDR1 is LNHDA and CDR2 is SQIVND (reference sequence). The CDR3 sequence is CASRSGTGVLRSTEAFF. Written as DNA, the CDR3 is TGTGCCAGTAGATCCGGGACAGGGGTATTGCGGAGCACTGAAGCTTTCTTT.